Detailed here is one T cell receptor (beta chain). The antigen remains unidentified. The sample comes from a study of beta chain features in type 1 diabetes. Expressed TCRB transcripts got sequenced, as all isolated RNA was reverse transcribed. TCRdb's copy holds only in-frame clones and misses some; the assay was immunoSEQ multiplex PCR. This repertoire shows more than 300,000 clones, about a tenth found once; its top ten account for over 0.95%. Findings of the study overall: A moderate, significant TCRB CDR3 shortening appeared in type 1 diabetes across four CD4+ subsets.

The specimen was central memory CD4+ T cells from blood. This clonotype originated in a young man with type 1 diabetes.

CDR3 nucleotide sequence: TGTGCCAGAAGCCATCACAATCAGCCCCAGCATTTT. It translates to CARSHHNQPQHF. The rearrangement uses TRBV5-3 and TRBJ1-5; the D is unclear. TRBV5-3 is known as an ORF, though its function is uncertain. V was trimmed by 4 bases and J by 3 bases, leaving 5 bases between them. This CDR3 region has 12 residues.